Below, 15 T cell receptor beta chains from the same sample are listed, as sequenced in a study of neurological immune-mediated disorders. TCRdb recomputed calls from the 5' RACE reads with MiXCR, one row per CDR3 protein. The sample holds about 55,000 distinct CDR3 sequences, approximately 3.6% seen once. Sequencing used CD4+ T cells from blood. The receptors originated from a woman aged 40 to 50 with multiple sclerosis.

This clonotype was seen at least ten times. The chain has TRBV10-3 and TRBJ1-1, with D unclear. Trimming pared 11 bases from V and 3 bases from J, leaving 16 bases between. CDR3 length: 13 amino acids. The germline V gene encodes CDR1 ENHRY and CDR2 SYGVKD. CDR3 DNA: TGTGCCGTAGCAGTTCGGGAGGACACTGAAGCTTTCTTT. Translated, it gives CAVAVREDTEAFF.

In nucleotides, the CDR3 is TGTGCCATCAGTGAAGGTTGTGACCAGTTCTTC. Its protein is CAISEGCDQFF. The chain employs TRBV10-3 and TRBJ2-1; no firm D call. This CDR3 contains 11 residues. V was clipped by 3 bases and J by 13 bases, with 10 bases between them. CDR1 and CDR2 (germline): ENHRY, SYGVKD.

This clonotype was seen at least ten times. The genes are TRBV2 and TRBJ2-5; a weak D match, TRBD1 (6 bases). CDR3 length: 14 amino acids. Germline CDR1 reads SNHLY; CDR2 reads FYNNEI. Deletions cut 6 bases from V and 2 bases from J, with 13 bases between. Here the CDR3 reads CASRKERGQETQYF. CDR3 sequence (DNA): TGTGCCAGCAGGAAAGAGAGGGGGCAAGAGACCCAGTACTTC.

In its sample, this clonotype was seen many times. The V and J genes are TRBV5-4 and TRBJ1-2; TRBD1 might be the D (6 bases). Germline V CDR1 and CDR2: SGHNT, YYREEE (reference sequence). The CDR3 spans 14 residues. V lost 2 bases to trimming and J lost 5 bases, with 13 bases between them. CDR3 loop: CASSFLGGRYGYTF. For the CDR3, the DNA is TGTGCCAGCAGCTTTCTGGGGGGCCGGTATGGCTACACCTTC.

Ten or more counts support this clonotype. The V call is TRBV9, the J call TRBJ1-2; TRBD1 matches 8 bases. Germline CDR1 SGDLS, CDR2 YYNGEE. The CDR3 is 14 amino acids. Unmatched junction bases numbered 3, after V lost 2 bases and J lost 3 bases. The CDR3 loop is CASSVTGEDYGYTF. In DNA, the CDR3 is TGTGCCAGCAGCGTGACAGGGGAGGACTATGGCTACACCTTC.

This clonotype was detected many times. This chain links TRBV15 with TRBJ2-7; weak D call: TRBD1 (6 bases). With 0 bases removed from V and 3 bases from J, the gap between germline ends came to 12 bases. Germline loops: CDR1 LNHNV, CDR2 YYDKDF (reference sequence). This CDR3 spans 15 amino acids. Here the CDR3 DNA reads TGTGCCACCAGCAGAGATGCAGGGGCGTTCTACGAGCAGTACTTC. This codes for CATSRDAGAFYEQYF.

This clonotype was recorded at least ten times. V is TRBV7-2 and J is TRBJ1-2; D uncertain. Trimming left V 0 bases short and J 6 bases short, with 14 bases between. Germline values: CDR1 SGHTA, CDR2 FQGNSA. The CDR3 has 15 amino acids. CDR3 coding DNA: TGTGCCAGCAGCTTAGCTTCCCCAGGTGGGGATGGCTACACCTTC. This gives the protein CASSLASPGGDGYTF.

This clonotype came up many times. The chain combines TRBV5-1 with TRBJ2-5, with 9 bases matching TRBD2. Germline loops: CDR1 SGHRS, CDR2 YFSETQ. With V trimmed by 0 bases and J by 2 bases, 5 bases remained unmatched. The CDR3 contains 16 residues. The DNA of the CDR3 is TGCGCCAGCAGCTTGGGACCGCGGGGGGGACAAGAGACCCAGTACTTC. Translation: CASSLGPRGGQETQYF.

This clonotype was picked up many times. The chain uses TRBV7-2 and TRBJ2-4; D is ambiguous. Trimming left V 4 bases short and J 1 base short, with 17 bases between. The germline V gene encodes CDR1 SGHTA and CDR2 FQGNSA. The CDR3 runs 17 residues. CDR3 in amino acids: CASSSSWSVGAKNIQYF. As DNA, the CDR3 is TGTGCCAGCAGCTCCTCGTGGTCCGTCGGCGCCAAAAACATTCAGTACTTC. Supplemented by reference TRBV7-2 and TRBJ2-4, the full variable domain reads GAGVSQSPSNKVTEKGKDVELRCDPISGHTALYWYRQSLGQGLEFLIYFQGNSAPDKSGLPSDRFSAERTGGSVSTLTIQRTQQEDSAVYLCASSSSWSVGAKNIQYFGAGTRLSVL.

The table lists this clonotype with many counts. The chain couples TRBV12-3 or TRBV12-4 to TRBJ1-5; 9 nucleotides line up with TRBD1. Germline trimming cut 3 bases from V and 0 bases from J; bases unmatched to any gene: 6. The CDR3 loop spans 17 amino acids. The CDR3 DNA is TGTGCCAGCAGTTTCCGGGACAGGGCTTATAGCAATCAGCCCCAGCATTTT. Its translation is CASSFRDRAYSNQPQHF.

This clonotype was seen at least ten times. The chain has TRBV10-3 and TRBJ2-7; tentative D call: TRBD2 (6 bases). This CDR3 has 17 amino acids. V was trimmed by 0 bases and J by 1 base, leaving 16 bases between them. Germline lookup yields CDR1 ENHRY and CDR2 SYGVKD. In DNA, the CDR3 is TGTGCCATCAGTGAGTCGCTGTCGGGAGATAGATCCTACGAGCAGTACTTC. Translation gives CAISESLSGDRSYEQYF.

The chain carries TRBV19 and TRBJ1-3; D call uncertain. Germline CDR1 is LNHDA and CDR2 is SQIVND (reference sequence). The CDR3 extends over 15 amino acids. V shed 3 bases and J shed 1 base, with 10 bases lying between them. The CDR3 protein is CASSMTWVSGNTIYF. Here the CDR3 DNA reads TGTGCCAGTAGTATGACCTGGGTTTCTGGAAACACCATATATTTT. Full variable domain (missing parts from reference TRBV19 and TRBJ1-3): DGGITQSPKYLFRKEGQNVTLSCEQNLNHDAMYWYRQDPGQGLRLIYYSQIVNDFQKGDIAEGYSVSREKKESFPLTVTSAQKNPTAFYLCASSMTWVSGNTIYFGEGSWLTVV.

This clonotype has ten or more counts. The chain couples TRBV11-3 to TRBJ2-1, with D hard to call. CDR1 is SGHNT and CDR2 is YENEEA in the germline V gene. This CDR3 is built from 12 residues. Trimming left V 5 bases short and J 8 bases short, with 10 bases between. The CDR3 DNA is TGTGCCAGCAGCGGAGCCTCGGATGAGCAGTTCTTC. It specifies CASSGASDEQFF.

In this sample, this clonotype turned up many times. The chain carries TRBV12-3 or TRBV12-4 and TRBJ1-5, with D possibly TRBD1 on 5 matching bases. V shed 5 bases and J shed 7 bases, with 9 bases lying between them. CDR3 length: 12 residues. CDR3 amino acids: CASSAGTQPQHF. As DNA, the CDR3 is TGTGCCAGCAGTGCCGGGACCCAGCCCCAGCATTTT.

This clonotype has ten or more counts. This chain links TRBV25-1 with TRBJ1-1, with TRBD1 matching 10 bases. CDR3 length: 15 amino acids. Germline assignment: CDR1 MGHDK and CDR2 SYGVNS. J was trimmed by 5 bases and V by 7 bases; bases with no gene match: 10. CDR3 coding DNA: TGTGCCAGCAAGGGACAGGGGAAGAGTGGGACTGAAGCTTTCTTT. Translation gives CASKGQGKSGTEAFF.